The 19 T cell receptor beta chains given below trace back to one sample, sequenced in a study of blood T cell repertoires in COVID-19. Profiled with immunoSEQ multiplex PCR; TCRdb holds only in-frame clones, not every one. The sample lists approximately 170,000 clones; approximately 79% were seen once. Material for sequencing was PBMCs or T cells enriched from blood (not recorded which). These receptor sequences come from a woman in her seventies in a cohort exposed to, infected with or recovered from COVID-19 (not recorded which).

The chain carries TRBV19 and TRBJ2-7; TRBD1 might be the D (6 bases). The CDR3 spans 15 residues. In germline, CDR1 is LNHDA, CDR2 SQIVND (reference sequence). V was cut by 5 bases and J by 0 bases, with 14 bases left in between. In DNA, the CDR3 is TGTGCCAGTAGTGCTTCCGGGACATCCTCCTACGAGCAGTACTTC. Its translation is CASSASGTSSYEQYF.

Only a few counts were recorded for this clone. The chain joins TRBV2 to TRBJ1-1; D perhaps matches TRBD1 (5 bases). Germline loops: CDR1 SNHLY, CDR2 FYNNEI. The CDR3 has 13 residues. Deletions cut 6 bases from V and 2 bases from J, with 10 bases between. This CDR3 reads CASSGQGNTEAFF. The CDR3 DNA follows: TGTGCCAGCAGCGGCCAGGGTAACACTGAAGCTTTCTTT.

The chain carries TRBV5-8 and TRBJ2-4; D is uncertain. Germline assignment: CDR1 SGHTS and CDR2 YDEGEE. This CDR3 has 11 residues. Trimming pared 5 bases from V and 13 bases from J, leaving 13 bases between. CDR3 loop: CASRSRGSQYF. The CDR3 nucleotides read TGTGCCAGCAGATCTCGAGGCAGCCAGTACTTC.

The chain links TRBV11-3 to TRBJ2-5; 7 bases fit TRBD2. V lost 5 bases to trimming and J lost 3 bases; unmatched junction nucleotides: 15. CDR3 length equals 17 residues. Germline lookup yields CDR1 SGHNT and CDR2 YENEEA. This CDR3 reads CASSPGRASGTEETQYF. Here the CDR3 DNA reads TGTGCCAGCAGCCCCGGCAGGGCTAGCGGAACGGAAGAGACCCAGTACTTC.

This chain connects TRBV29-1 to TRBJ2-1, with 9 positions matching TRBD2. V was clipped by 4 bases and J by 3 bases; unmatched bases: 4. CDR1 and CDR2 from the germline V gene are SQVTM and ANQGSEA. The CDR3 has 14 residues. The CDR3 region is CSVVVLAGYNEQFF. The CDR3 bases are TGCAGCGTTGTGGTACTAGCGGGCTACAATGAGCAGTTCTTC.

The rearrangement uses TRBV27 and TRBJ2-1, with 7 bases matching TRBD2. Per the germline V gene, CDR1 is MNHEY and CDR2 is SMNVEV (reference sequence). The CDR3 runs 13 residues. Trimming cost V 6 bases and J 7 bases; bases outside gene matches: 6. DNA for the CDR3: TGTGCCAGCAGACTATGGGGAGGGAATGAGCAGTTCTTC. Its translation is CASRLWGGNEQFF.

The gene calls are TRBV4-2 and TRBJ1-5; 9 bases line up with TRBD1. V gave up 4 bases and J gave up 3 bases; unmatched junction bases: 13. The CDR3 totals 18 residues. Germline lookup yields CDR1 LGHNA and CDR2 YNFKEQ. The CDR3 here is CASSRRLQGADSNQPQHF. CDR3 bases: TGTGCCAGCAGCCGGCGCCTACAGGGGGCGGATTCCAATCAGCCCCAGCATTTT.

The chain employs TRBV18 and TRBJ2-5, with 8 positions matching TRBD2. The V gene's germline CDR1 is KGHSH and CDR2 LQKENI. V gave up 0 bases and J gave up 5 bases; unmatched junction bases: 5. CDR3 length equals 15 residues. For the CDR3, the DNA is TGTGCCAGCTCACCACCTAGCGGGATCGGTGAGACCCAGTACTTC. It codes for CASSPPSGIGETQYF.

This clone was found a few times. The CDR3 DNA reads TGTGCCAGCAGGCGACTAGCGGGAGGTTTGGAGCAGTACTTC. This translates into CASRRLAGGLEQYF. The V call is TRBV6-5, the J call TRBJ2-7; TRBD2 aligns across 13 bases. The CDR3 covers 14 residues. Germline CDR1 and CDR2: MNHEY and SVGAGI. V dropped 6 bases and J dropped 7; count of bases not matched to a gene: 6.

V usage is TRBV19 and J usage is TRBJ1-5, with D unclear. The CDR3 contains 13 residues. Deletions cut 6 bases from V and 4 bases from J, with 10 bases between. The germline V gene has CDR1 LNHDA and CDR2 SQIVND (reference sequence). The CDR3 DNA reads as TGTGCCAGTAGCACACAGAAAAATCAGCCCCAGCATTTT. Translating gives CASSTQKNQPQHF.

This chain links TRBV5-1 with TRBJ2-1; 14 nucleotides match TRBD2. The CDR3 runs to 18 residues. V dropped 0 bases and J dropped 3; count of bases not matched to a gene: 5. Germline loops: CDR1 SGHRS, CDR2 YFSETQ. As DNA, the CDR3 is TGCGCCAGCAGCTTGGCCGGGACTAGCGGGAGATACTACAATGAGCAGTTCTTC. Encoded protein: CASSLAGTSGRYYNEQFF.

This chain joins TRBV6-5 and TRBJ2-1; 8 nucleotides align to TRBD1. After removal of 0 bases from V and 9 bases from J, the junction contained 4 bases not matched to a gene. This CDR3 is built from 14 residues. CDR1 MNHEY and CDR2 SVGAGI come from the germline V gene. The CDR3 protein is CASSYSGQVSEQFF. The DNA of the CDR3 is TGTGCCAGCAGTTACTCGGGACAGGTATCTGAGCAGTTCTTC.

This chain joins TRBV5-4 and TRBJ2-7, with 7 positions matching TRBD1. Germline loops: CDR1 SGHNT, CDR2 YYREEE (reference sequence). This CDR3 has 14 residues. The junction had 1 base not matched to a gene; V was cut back by 0 bases and J by 1 base. The CDR3 coding sequence is TGTGCCAGCAGCTTGGTGGGACAGTCCTACGAGCAGTACTTC. Amino acid sequence: CASSLVGQSYEQYF.

This chain connects TRBV7-2 to TRBJ2-3, with 9 bases aligning to TRBD2. With V trimmed by 5 bases and J by 0 bases, 6 bases remained unmatched. Germline CDR1 reads SGHTA; CDR2 reads FQGNSA. This CDR3 spans 16 amino acids. CDR3 sequence reads: CASSTRTSASTDTQYF. Here the CDR3 DNA reads TGTGCCAGCAGCACGCGGACTAGCGCGAGCACAGATACGCAGTATTTT.

This clone was counted only a few times. The CDR3 DNA sequence: TGCGCCAGCAGCAGAGGGGACAGCTCTGGAAACACCATATATTTT. Its translation is CASSRGDSSGNTIYF. The chain employs TRBV5-1 and TRBJ1-3, with 7 bases aligning to TRBD1. CDR1 is SGHRS, CDR2 YFSETQ, per germline. The CDR3 totals 15 residues. V trimming: 4 bases; J trimming: 0 bases; junction bases outside the gene matches: 4. Filled out from reference TRBV5-1 and TRBJ1-3, the complete variable domain reads KAGVTQTPRYLIKTRGQQVTLSCSPISGHRSVSWYQQTPGQGLQFLFEYFSETQRNKGNFPGRFSGRQFSNSRSEMNVSTLELGDSALYLCASSRGDSSGNTIYFGEGSWLTVV.

The chain is built from TRBV2 and TRBJ1-6; 11 nucleotides align to TRBD1. The germline CDR1 and CDR2 sequences are SNHLY and FYNNEI. The V and J ends lost 6 bases and 7 bases, in that order; junction bases with no gene match: 8. The CDR3 contains 16 residues. CDR3 DNA sequence: TGTGCCAGCAGCAGGGACAGGGGGGGAACCAATTCACCCCTCCACTTT. It specifies CASSRDRGGTNSPLHF. Drawing the rest from reference TRBV2 and TRBJ1-6, the complete variable domain is EPEVTQTPSHQVTQMGQEVILRCVPISNHLYFYWYRQILGQKVEFLVSFYNNEISEKSEIFDDQFSVERPDGSNFTLKIRSTKLEDSAMYFCASSRDRGGTNSPLHFGNGTRLTVT.

The CDR3 here is CASIAGGAGQETQYF. DNA of the CDR3: TGTGCCAGCATCGCGGGAGGGGCAGGACAAGAGACCCAGTACTTC. The chain carries TRBV28 and TRBJ2-5, with 9 bases that match TRBD2. V shed 7 bases and J 2 bases; nucleotides not matched to a gene: 8. The CDR3 is 15 residues long. The germline V gene encodes CDR1 MDHEN and CDR2 SYDVKM.

For the CDR3, the DNA is TGTGCCAGCAGCTTGGATCAAACCGGGGAGCTGTTTTTT. This gives the protein CASSLDQTGELFF. This rearrangement joins TRBV5-4 to TRBJ2-2, with D uncertain. Between the trimmed V and J ends, which lost 0 bases and 5 bases, there was a span of 5 bases. The CDR3 is made up of 13 amino acids. Germline CDR1 and CDR2: SGHNT and YYREEE (reference sequence).

This clone was picked up a small number of times. The chain couples TRBV20-1 to TRBJ2-7; TRBD2 agrees at 7 bases. V lost 3 bases, J lost 5 bases, and 19 bases stayed unmatched. This CDR3 region has 17 residues. CDR1 and CDR2 (germline): DFQATT, SNEGSKA (reference sequence). The CDR3 sequence is CSASPGRSGKIGDEQYF. The CDR3 DNA reads TGCAGTGCTAGTCCCGGCCGGAGCGGGAAGATCGGGGACGAGCAGTACTTC.